This T cell receptor (beta chain) was recorded in a study of control samples from healthy donors and cancer patients. Data came from immunoSEQ multiplex PCR; TCRdb stores just in-frame clones and leaves some out. The sample lists approximately 83,000 clones; more than 80% were seen once. The length of the CDR3 is 13 residues. The trim removed 3 bases at V and 8 bases at J, leaving 6 bases unmatched. In germline, CDR1 is SGHRS, CDR2 YFSETQ. This clone was seen a few times. This clonotype was sampled from a young woman in good health. V and J are TRBV5-1 and TRBJ1-2; 8 nucleotides agree with TRBD1. The sample comprised blood. This chain's CDR3 is CASSWRTGLGYTF. The DNA for the CDR3 is TGCGCCAGCAGCTGGAGGACAGGGCTGGGCTACACCTTC.